A single sample is the source of the 12 T cell receptor beta chains below, sequenced in a study of T cells in Graves' hyperthyroidism and ophthalmopathy (dated by TCRdb to the late 2010s). The library was obtained by multiplex PCR. The sequencer was an Illumina HiSeq 2000. The TCR beta CDR3 regions were amplified from RNA transcripts. The TCR CDR3 was subjected to a first round of RT-PCR using the HTBI primer set and the Qiagen OneStep RT-PCR kit. Starting from the raw public reads, TCRdb applied fastp trimming at Q25, assembled clones with MiXCR and retained in-frame beta chains. Every distinct CDR3 protein forms one entry, paired with its most common genes and DNA. Within this sample are under 200,000 distinct CDR3 sequences, with roughly 9.4% of them counted one time only. Around 21% of the sample lies in the top ten. Sequenced sample: blood. These receptors originate from a woman between 18 and 29 years old with Graves' hyperthyroidism that later progressed to Graves' ophthalmopathy.

The V gene is TRBV9, the J gene TRBJ2-5, with 7 positions matching TRBD2. The CDR3 consists of 14 residues. CDR1 is SGDLS, CDR2 YYNGEE, per germline. J gave up 2 bases and V 4 bases, and 5 bases lay outside the gene matches. The CDR3 DNA reads as TGTGCCAGCAGCCCCCGGGGGGTACAAGAGACCCAGTACTTC. Amino acid sequence: CASSPRGVQETQYF.

This clonotype was observed at least ten times. The chain links TRBV20-1 to TRBJ2-3; no firm D call. V lost 6 bases, J lost 5 bases, and 9 bases lay in between. The CDR3 is made up of 11 amino acids. The germline V gene encodes CDR1 DFQATT and CDR2 SNEGSKA (reference sequence). CDR3 sequence (DNA): TGCAGTGCGGGAATAAGAGATACGCAGTATTTT. This translates into CSAGIRDTQYF.

Many counts were recorded for this clonotype. The V and J genes are TRBV20-1 and TRBJ2-1; D is perhaps TRBD2 (6 bases). V was clipped by 3 bases and J by 7 bases, with 13 bases between them. Germline V CDR1 and CDR2: DFQATT, SNEGSKA (reference sequence). The CDR3 sequence is 13 residues long. The DNA of the CDR3 is TGCAGTGCTAGTACCGGACGGGGGAATGAGCAGTTCTTC. Its translation: CSASTGRGNEQFF.

The table lists this clonotype with many counts. The V gene is TRBV2, the J gene TRBJ2-7; D uncertain. V lost 6 bases and J 3 bases, leaving 9 bases between the germline ends. Germline V gene lookup returns CDR1 SNHLY and CDR2 FYNNEI. The CDR3 totals 12 residues. The CDR3 here is CASRDNNYEQYF. In DNA, the CDR3 is TGTGCCAGCAGAGACAACAACTACGAGCAGTACTTC.

This clonotype was picked up many times. The chain links TRBV19 to TRBJ2-3; 7 nucleotides match TRBD1. J lost 3 bases, V lost 5 bases, and 8 bases had no gene match. The CDR3 covers 15 residues. Germline V gene data show CDR1 as LNHDA and CDR2 as SQIVND (reference sequence). CDR3 bases: TGTGCCAGTAGTGGGATGACAGGGCTAACAGATACGCAGTATTTT. Encoded protein: CASSGMTGLTDTQYF.

The CDR3 is CASSLILDNYEQYF. CDR3 DNA sequence: TGTGCCAGCAGTTTAATTCTGGACAACTACGAGCAGTACTTC. The chain has TRBV28 and TRBJ2-7; D is possibly TRBD1 (5 bases). V was trimmed by 2 bases and J by 3 bases, leaving 11 bases between them. The germline V gene has CDR1 MDHEN and CDR2 SYDVKM. The CDR3 consists of 14 residues.

The chain employs TRBV20-1 and TRBJ1-2, with TRBD1 as a possible D gene (6 bases). Germline lookup yields CDR1 DFQATT and CDR2 SNEGSKA (reference sequence). V gave up 3 bases and J gave up 4 bases, with 15 bases separating them. This CDR3 has 14 amino acids. The CDR3 spells CSARTAQGGYGYTF. CDR3 coding DNA: TGCAGTGCTAGGACGGCCCAAGGGGGCTATGGCTACACCTTC.

This clonotype has only a few counts. The chain links TRBV7-9 to TRBJ2-1; 11 nucleotides line up with TRBD2. Germline-derived CDR1 and CDR2 are SEHNR and FQNEAQ (reference sequence). V was clipped by 1 base and J by 9 bases; unmatched bases: 2. The CDR3 totals 14 residues. CDR3 in amino acids: CASSLVGTSGEQFF. As DNA, the CDR3 is TGTGCCAGCAGCTTAGTAGGGACTAGCGGTGAGCAGTTCTTC.

The sample holds many counts of this clonotype. V and J are TRBV20-1 and TRBJ2-7; tentative D call: TRBD2 (6 bases). Trimming took 4 bases from V and 2 from J, leaving 18 bases between them. CDR1 and CDR2 from the germline V gene are DFQATT and SNEGSKA (reference sequence). The CDR3 runs to 15 residues. This chain's CDR3 is CSATPGTPGAYEQYF. The DNA of the CDR3 is TGCAGTGCTACCCCCGGGACTCCAGGCGCCTACGAGCAGTACTTC.

Ten or more counts support this clonotype. The chain has TRBV5-8 and TRBJ2-7; TRBD1 aligns across 7 bases. CDR3 size: 15 residues. Germline lookup yields CDR1 SGHTS and CDR2 YDEGEE. The V gene end was trimmed by 4 bases and the J gene end by 0 bases; junction bases not matched to a gene: 7. CDR3 residues: CASSPPWDSSYEQYF. DNA of the CDR3: TGTGCCAGCAGCCCACCTTGGGACAGCTCCTACGAGCAGTACTTC.

The CDR3 reads CASSDGGQVADYGYTF. CDR3 coding DNA: TGTGCCAGCAGCGACGGGGGACAGGTGGCAGACTATGGCTACACCTTC. The chain joins TRBV6-1 to TRBJ1-2; TRBD1 matches 8 bases. Losses at the gene ends were 6 bases for V and 3 bases for J; bases not matched to a gene: 12. This CDR3 has 16 residues. Germline values: CDR1 MNHNS, CDR2 SASEGT.

The table lists this clonotype with many counts. CDR3: CASSAPALGEGEQFF. CDR3 coding DNA: TGTGCCAGCAGTGCCCCGGCCTTAGGGGAGGGTGAGCAGTTCTTC. The chain couples TRBV6-1 to TRBJ2-1, with TRBD2 matching over 7 bases. The CDR3 has 15 residues. Unmatched junction bases numbered 12, after V lost 4 bases and J lost 9 bases. Germline values: CDR1 MNHNS, CDR2 SASEGT.